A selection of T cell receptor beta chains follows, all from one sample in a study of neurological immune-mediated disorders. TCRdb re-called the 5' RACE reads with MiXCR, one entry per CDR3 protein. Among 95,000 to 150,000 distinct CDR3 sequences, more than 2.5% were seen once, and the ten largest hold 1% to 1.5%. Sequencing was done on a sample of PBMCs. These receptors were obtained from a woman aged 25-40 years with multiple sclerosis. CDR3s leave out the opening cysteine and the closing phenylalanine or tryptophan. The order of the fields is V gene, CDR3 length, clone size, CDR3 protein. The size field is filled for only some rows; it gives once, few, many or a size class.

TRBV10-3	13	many	AISESPGVGTEAF
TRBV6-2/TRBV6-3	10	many	ASREVTYEQY
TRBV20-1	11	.	SASRTGVDGYT
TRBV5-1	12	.	ASSLDQTNTEAF
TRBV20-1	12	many	SAGVPGLANEQF
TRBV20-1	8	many	SASRPPLH
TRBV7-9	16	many	ASSSRTGQMDPSGGYT
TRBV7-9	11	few	ASSPTDNQPQH
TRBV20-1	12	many	SGGPWGRNYGYT
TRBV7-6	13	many	ASSLGQTENYGYT
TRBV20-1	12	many	SARTGGKAGELF
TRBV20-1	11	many	SAGNPATGELF
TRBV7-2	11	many	ASRYSMNTEAF
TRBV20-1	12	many	SARQGASADTQY
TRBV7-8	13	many	ASSLIEDREEKLF
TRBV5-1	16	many	ASSARSSGGPLQETQY
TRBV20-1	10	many	SAHTAQETQY
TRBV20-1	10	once	SASRQNSPLH
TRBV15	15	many	ATRAGQPSSYNSPLH
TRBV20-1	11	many	SAPDTAIETQY
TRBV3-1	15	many	ASSQPTLARNTGELF
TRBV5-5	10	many	ASSRSGVEAF
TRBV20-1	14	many	SARPSDRGGTGELF
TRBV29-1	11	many	SVSGQGLHEQY
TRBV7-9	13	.	ASSYQRQLNTEAF
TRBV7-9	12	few	ASSLDSGETEAF
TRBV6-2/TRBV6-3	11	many	ASSIQGITEAF
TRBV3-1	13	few	ASSLPGTGGEKLF
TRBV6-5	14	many	ASSYLGQELNTEAF
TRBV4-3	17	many	ASSQDRWGQGIQDTEAF
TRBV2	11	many	ASSEAREQGPD
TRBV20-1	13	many	SARSERDAQETQY
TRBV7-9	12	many	ASSFGQGGEKLF
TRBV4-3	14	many	ASSQDMGTSGNEQF
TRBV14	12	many	ASSQVLGTGELF
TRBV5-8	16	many	ASSTVPLDSLNTGELF